The clone carrying this T cell receptor (beta chain) was seen only a few times. Its antigen is unidentified. This sample was included in a study of T-cell reconstitution after alpha-beta-depleted transplantation in children. Points from the study as a whole: Elevated TCRbeta diversity at day 60 was traced, in some patients, to surviving recipient T cells and thymic progenitors. Newly produced T cells mostly accounted for T-cell counts and diversity one year post-transplant. At around two months after transplant, the alpha-beta T cells were reportedly derived from several hundred expanded clones that came from non-depleted graft cells.

Unique molecular identifiers were used in preparing the TCRbeta library. TCRdb itself ran the PCR reads through MiXCR, one entry per CDR3 protein. The table lists around 300,000 distinct CDR3 sequences, around 7.1% of them singletons. The germline V and J ends were trimmed by 3 bases and 5 bases, with 13 bases remaining between them. Germline V CDR1 and CDR2: DFQATT, SNEGSKA (reference sequence). The CDR3 length is 13 residues. Material: peripheral blood, obtained 360 days after TCRalphabeta/CD19-depleted stem cell transplant. V usage is TRBV20-1 and J usage is TRBJ2-5; a possible D gene is TRBD2 (6 bases). This receptor was taken from a female patient aged 2-9 years who had a stem cell transplant for Fanconi anemia, so the T cells may come from the graft donor. CDR3 in DNA: TGCAGTGCTAGGTCGCGGGGCGGGGAGACCCAGTACTTC. This encodes CSARSRGGETQYF.